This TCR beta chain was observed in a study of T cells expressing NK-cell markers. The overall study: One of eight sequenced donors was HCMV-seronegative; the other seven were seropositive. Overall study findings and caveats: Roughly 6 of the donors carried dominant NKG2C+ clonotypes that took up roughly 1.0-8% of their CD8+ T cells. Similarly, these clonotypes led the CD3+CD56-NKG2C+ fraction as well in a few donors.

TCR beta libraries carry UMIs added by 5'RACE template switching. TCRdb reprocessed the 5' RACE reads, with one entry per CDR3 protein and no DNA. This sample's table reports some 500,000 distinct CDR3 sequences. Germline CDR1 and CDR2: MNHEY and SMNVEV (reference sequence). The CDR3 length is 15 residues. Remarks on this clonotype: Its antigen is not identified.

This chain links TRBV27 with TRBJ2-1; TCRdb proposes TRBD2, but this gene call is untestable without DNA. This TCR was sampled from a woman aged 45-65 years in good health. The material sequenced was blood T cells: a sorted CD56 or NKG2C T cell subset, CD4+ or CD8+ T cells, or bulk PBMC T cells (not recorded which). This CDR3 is CASNLGLAGIDEQFF.